These 5 T cell receptor beta chains share one sample of origin, sequenced in a study of cytomegalovirus exposure and HLA in healthy donors. The study ran its PCR with 60 Vbeta and 13 Jbeta primers. TCRdb keeps only in-frame clones here, not all; method: immunoSEQ multiplex PCR. The sample has around 150,000 clones, about 82% seen once. Sequenced material: PBMCs. These receptors were collected from a man aged 30-40 years in good health.

CDR3 amino acids: CASSFSGYNEQFF. The CDR3 DNA reads TGTGCCAGCAGCTTCAGCGGATACAATGAGCAGTTCTTC. This rearrangement joins TRBV5-6 to TRBJ2-1; TRBD2 might be the D (5 bases). The CDR3 runs 13 residues. Germline V gene data show CDR1 as SGHDT and CDR2 as YYEEEE. Trimming stripped 2 bases from V and 4 bases from J, with 7 bases between.

The chain carries TRBV28 and TRBJ1-2, with 8 bases fitting TRBD1. CDR1 is MDHEN and CDR2 is SYDVKM in the germline V gene. This CDR3 is built from 14 residues. With V trimmed by 2 bases and J by 8 bases, 7 bases remained unmatched. DNA of the CDR3: TGTGCCAGCAGTTTAATCCAGGGGGCTCGGGGCTACACCTTC. Encoded protein: CASSLIQGARGYTF.

The chain links TRBV7-2 to TRBJ2-2; the match to TRBD2 covers 9 bases. CDR1 SGHTA and CDR2 FQGNSA come from the germline V gene. V shed 0 bases and J 1 base; nucleotides not matched to a gene: 15. The CDR3 extends over 21 amino acids. The CDR3 DNA sequence: TGTGCCAGCAGCTTAGCCCCTTGGGAAAAGACTAGCGGAGAGAACACCGGGGAGCTGTTTTTT. Translated, it gives CASSLAPWEKTSGENTGELFF.

V gene TRBV7-2 combines with J gene TRBJ2-2, with 7 bases identical to TRBD1. CDR3 size: 15 residues. The germline V gene encodes CDR1 SGHTA and CDR2 FQGNSA. Germline trimming cut 4 bases from V and 6 bases from J; bases unmatched to any gene: 8. CDR3 coding DNA: TGTGCCAGCAGCTCGGGACAGTCATTTGCCGGGGAGCTGTTTTTT. It yields the protein CASSSGQSFAGELFF.

The genes are TRBV4-1 and TRBJ1-5; TRBD1 agrees at 7 bases. The length of the CDR3 is 14 residues. The V segment lost 6 bases and the J segment 4 bases; nucleotides outside the gene matches: 6. CDR1 is MGHRA and CDR2 is YSYEKL in the germline V gene. The CDR3 loop is CASRDRDENQPQHF. In DNA, the CDR3 is TGCGCCAGCAGAGACAGGGACGAAAATCAGCCCCAGCATTTT.